These 18 T cell receptor beta chains share one sample of origin, sequenced in a study of T cell responses to AZD1222 COVID-19 vaccine. The method was immunoSEQ multiplex PCR; TCRdb's version includes in-frame clones alone and lacks a portion of them. The profile covers over 100,000 clones, with less than 95% appearing a single time and 6.9% taken by the ten largest. Sample: peripheral blood, taken on day 0 of AZD1222 vaccination. The origin of the receptors is an adult in good health.

The chain couples TRBV19 to TRBJ1-3; possibly TRBD1 for D (6 bases). Deletions cut 6 bases from V and 2 bases from J, with 11 bases between. The length of the CDR3 is 14 residues. Germline CDR1 LNHDA, CDR2 SQIVND (reference sequence). The CDR3 DNA follows: TGTGCCAGTAGGGCAGGGGTAGCTGGAAACACCATATATTTT. This codes for CASRAGVAGNTIYF.

V is TRBV5-1 and J is TRBJ2-7, with D perhaps TRBD1 or TRBD2 (7 bases each). V lost 7 bases to trimming and J lost 1 base, with 18 bases between them. The CDR3 is 15 amino acids. Germline V CDR1 and CDR2: SGHRS, YFSETQ. CDR3 nucleotide sequence: TGCGCCAGCCCCGGGGGAGGGGGCGCATCCTACGAGCAGTACTTC. This gives the protein CASPGGGGASYEQYF.

The chain couples TRBV28 to TRBJ2-2; TRBD1 matches 9 bases. V lost 6 bases and J lost 5; bases outside the gene matches: 13. This CDR3 contains 17 residues. Germline V gene lookup returns CDR1 MDHEN and CDR2 SYDVKM. In DNA form, the CDR3 reads TGTGCCAGCAGACTCCCCGGGACAGGGTATAGGACCGGGGAGCTGTTTTTT. Residues: CASRLPGTGYRTGELFF.

The V call is TRBV3-1 (or the pseudogene TRBV3-2), the J call TRBJ1-2; TRBD1 agrees at 11 bases. Germline V lookup: CDR1 LGHDT, CDR2 YNNKEL (reference sequence). V trimming: 5 bases; J trimming: 4 bases; junction bases outside the gene matches: 3. The CDR3 consists of 14 residues. The CDR3 DNA is TGTGCCAGCAGCGGGACAGGGGGAGCCTATGGCTACACCTTC. It yields the protein CASSGTGGAYGYTF.

V is TRBV5-4 and J is TRBJ2-7; 7 bases are a match to TRBD1. The CDR3 has 15 residues. The germline CDR1 and CDR2 sequences are SGHNT and YYREEE (reference sequence). V lost 4 bases to trimming and J lost 2 bases; unmatched junction nucleotides: 9. The CDR3 region is CASSPGTEPPYEQYF. For the CDR3, the DNA is TGTGCCAGCAGCCCCGGGACAGAGCCCCCCTACGAGCAGTACTTC.

The chain links TRBV11-2 to TRBJ2-7, with unresolved D. The V end was cut by 1 base, the J end by 2 bases, with 9 bases between. The germline gives CDR1 SGHAT, CDR2 FQNNGV. The CDR3 consists of 14 residues. The CDR3 nucleotides are TGTGCCAGCAGCTTAGGAAGCTTACCCTACGAGCAGTACTTC. This codes for CASSLGSLPYEQYF.

Here the CDR3 DNA reads TGTGCCAGCAGCACCGCCACCATTGGGTTGACTGAAGCTTTCTTT. It specifies CASSTATIGLTEAFF. The gene calls are TRBV11-2 and TRBJ1-1, with no clear D. The V gene's germline CDR1 is SGHAT and CDR2 FQNNGV. The CDR3 has 15 residues. V shed 5 bases and J shed 5 bases, with 18 bases lying between them.

The gene calls are TRBV21-1 and TRBJ2-7; TRBD1 reflects the table's D call only, with no check against the DNA. TRBV21-1 is classified as a pseudogene. The CDR3 extends over 13 amino acids. The CDR3 protein is CAGTGTGFYEQYF. CDR3 nucleotides: TGTGCCGGCACCGGGACAGGGTTTTACGAGCAGTACTTC.

The chain has TRBV10-3 and TRBJ2-2; D might be TRBD1 (6 bases). V dropped 0 bases and J dropped 1 base, with 15 bases sitting between them. Germline lookup yields CDR1 ENHRY and CDR2 SYGVKD. This CDR3 has 18 residues. The CDR3 loop is CAISESTGTPQNTGELFF. The CDR3 DNA sequence: TGTGCCATCAGTGAGTCCACCGGGACACCACAGAACACCGGGGAGCTGTTTTTT.

The V and J genes are TRBV9 and TRBJ2-1; possibly TRBD2 for D (6 bases). The CDR3 sequence is 11 residues long. V was shortened by 4 bases and J by 10 bases, with 9 bases between the two germline ends. Germline CDR1 reads SGDLS; CDR2 reads YYNGEE. This CDR3 is CASSRAGEQFF. In nucleotides, the CDR3 is TGTGCCAGCAGCCGGGCGGGGGAGCAGTTCTTC.

The CDR3 sequence: CATSDTNTEAFF. The CDR3 DNA reads as TGTGCCACCAGTGATACGAACACTGAAGCTTTCTTT. This chain joins TRBV24-1 and TRBJ1-1; no clear D. This CDR3 is built from 12 residues. Trimming took off 3 bases at V and 1 base at J, with 2 bases between the two ends. Germline V gives CDR1 KGHDR, CDR2 SFDVKD.

J is TRBJ2-1 and V is TRBV28; D is possibly TRBD1 (5 bases). The V end lost 4 bases, the J end lost 5 bases, and 12 bases lay between the germline ends. The CDR3 spans 14 residues. From germline, CDR1 is MDHEN and CDR2 SYDVKM. CDR3 sequence reads: CASSSLLGDNEQFF. CDR3 DNA sequence: TGTGCCAGCAGTTCTCTCTTAGGGGACAATGAGCAGTTCTTC.

The V and J genes are TRBV20-1 and TRBJ1-1; no firm D call. The CDR3 loop spans 11 amino acids. CDR1 and CDR2 from the germline V gene are DFQATT and SNEGSKA (reference sequence). Trimming took off 0 bases at V and 5 bases at J, with 4 bases between the two ends. The CDR3 reads CSARDITEAFF. CDR3 nucleotide sequence: TGCAGTGCTAGAGATATTACTGAAGCTTTCTTT.

V and J are TRBV4-3 and TRBJ1-3; no clear D. The V gene lost 1 base and the J gene lost 0 bases, with 4 bases spanning the gap. The germline gives CDR1 LGHNA, CDR2 YSLEER. The CDR3 is made up of 14 amino acids. The CDR3 bases are TGCGCCAGCAGCCAAGCTGGCTCTGGAAACACCATATATTTT. Residues: CASSQAGSGNTIYF.

The J gene is TRBJ1-6, the V gene TRBV30, with 7 bases lining up with TRBD1. The ends lost 1 base at V and 9 bases at J; junction bases unmatched: 3. The CDR3 has 13 residues. Per germline, CDR1 GTSNPN and CDR2 SVGIG (reference sequence). CDR3 bases: TGTGCCTGGAGTGGGACAGGCACTTCACCCCTCCACTTT. It specifies CAWSGTGTSPLHF.

V and J are TRBV19 and TRBJ1-1, with D possibly TRBD1 on 6 matching bases. The CDR3 extends over 13 amino acids. The germline gives CDR1 LNHDA, CDR2 SQIVND (reference sequence). Trimming took off 3 bases at V and 7 bases at J, with 12 bases between the two ends. In DNA, the CDR3 is TGTGCCAGTAGTATGTTCGGACAGAGTGAAGCTTTCTTT. It encodes CASSMFGQSEAFF.

This rearrangement joins TRBV7-9 to TRBJ2-1; 7 nucleotides agree with TRBD2. V was pared by 1 base and J by 9 bases, with 6 bases of the junction left unmatched. CDR3 length equals 14 residues. Germline-derived CDR1 and CDR2 are SEHNR and FQNEAQ (reference sequence). The CDR3, as DNA: TGTGCCAGCAGCTTAGGGACTAGGATTGTTGAGCAGTTCTTC. Its translation is CASSLGTRIVEQFF.

The gene calls are TRBV6-5 and TRBJ1-1; D ambiguous. Germline lookup yields CDR1 MNHEY and CDR2 SVGAGI. Trimming removed 0 bases at V and 4 bases at J, with 9 bases between. The CDR3 extends over 14 amino acids. CDR3 bases: TGTGCCAGCAGTTACTCGGCAGAGTCCACTGAAGCTTTCTTT. Translating gives CASSYSAESTEAFF.